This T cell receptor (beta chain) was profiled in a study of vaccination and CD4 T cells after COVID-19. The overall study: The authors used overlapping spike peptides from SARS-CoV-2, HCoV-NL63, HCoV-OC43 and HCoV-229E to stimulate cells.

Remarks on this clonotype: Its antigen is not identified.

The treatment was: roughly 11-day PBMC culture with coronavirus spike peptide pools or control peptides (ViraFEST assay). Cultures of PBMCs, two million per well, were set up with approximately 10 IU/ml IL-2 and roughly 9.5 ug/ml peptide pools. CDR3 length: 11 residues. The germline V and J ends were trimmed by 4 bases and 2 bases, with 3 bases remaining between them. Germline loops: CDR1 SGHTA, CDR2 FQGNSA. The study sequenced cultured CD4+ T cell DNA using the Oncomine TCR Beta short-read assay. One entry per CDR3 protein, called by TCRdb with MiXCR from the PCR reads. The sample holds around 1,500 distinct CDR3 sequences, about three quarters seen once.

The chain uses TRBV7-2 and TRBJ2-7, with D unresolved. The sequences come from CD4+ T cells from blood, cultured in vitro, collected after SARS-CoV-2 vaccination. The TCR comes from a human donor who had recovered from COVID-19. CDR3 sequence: CASSSTYEQYF. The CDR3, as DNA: TGTGCCAGCAGCTCGACCTACGAGCAGTACTTC. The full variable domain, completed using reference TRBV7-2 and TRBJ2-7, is GAGVSQSPSNKVTEKGKDVELRCDPISGHTALYWYRQSLGQGLEFLIYFQGNSAPDKSGLPSDRFSAERTGGSVSTLTIQRTQQEDSAVYLCASSSTYEQYFGPGTRLTVT.